The 7 T cell receptor beta chains listed next were all sequenced from one sample in a study of T cell responses to AZD1222 COVID-19 vaccine. TCRdb keeps only in-frame clones here, not all; method: immunoSEQ multiplex PCR. The sample shows roughly 130,000 clones, just over 85% of them seen only once. The sequenced sample was peripheral blood, obtained on day 0 of AZD1222 vaccination. The receptors were sampled from an adult in good health.

CDR3 amino acids: CASSQQGIRYEQYF. CDR3 nucleotides: TGTGCCAGCAGCCAACAGGGGATAAGGTACGAGCAGTACTTC. The chain uses TRBV7-2 and TRBJ2-7; 7 nucleotides agree with TRBD1. Germline lookup yields CDR1 SGHTA and CDR2 FQGNSA. Trimming took 5 bases from V and 4 from J; bases not matched to a gene: 8. The CDR3 length is 14 residues.

V is TRBV5-1 and J is TRBJ2-7, with 7 bases identical to TRBD1. Germline trimming cut 5 bases from V and 1 base from J; bases unmatched to any gene: 3. The CDR3 spans 13 residues. Germline lookup yields CDR1 SGHRS and CDR2 YFSETQ. The CDR3 protein is CASSVQGSYEQYF. In DNA form, the CDR3 reads TGCGCCAGCAGTGTACAGGGGTCCTACGAGCAGTACTTC.

V gene TRBV25-1 combines with J gene TRBJ1-5, with unresolved D. The CDR3 covers 12 residues. The germline CDR1 and CDR2 sequences are MGHDK and SYGVNS. V lost 5 bases and J 6 bases, leaving 8 bases between the germline ends. The CDR3 DNA reads as TGTGCCAGCAGTACCGCCGGTCAGCCCCAGCATTTT. Its translation: CASSTAGQPQHF.

The chain is built from TRBV30 and TRBJ1-3; D is unclear. V lost 2 bases, J lost 7 bases, and 18 bases lay in between. The CDR3 spans 15 residues. Germline V gene sequence: CDR1 GTSNPN, CDR2 SVGIG (reference sequence). The CDR3 DNA reads TGTGCCTGGAGTCCCTTGGGAGGGAGGGAGAACACCATATATTTT. It translates to CAWSPLGGRENTIYF.

V is TRBV2 and J is TRBJ1-2; TRBD1 is a possible D gene (5 bases). The V gene lost 0 bases and the J gene lost 6 bases, with 23 bases spanning the gap. In germline, CDR1 is SNHLY, CDR2 FYNNEI. CDR3 length equals 18 residues. This CDR3 is CASSEALFSGHPSDGYTF. The CDR3 DNA reads as TGTGCCAGCAGTGAAGCGCTATTCTCCGGACATCCGAGCGATGGCTACACCTTC.

This sequence joins TRBV7-2 and TRBJ2-4; a weak D match, TRBD1 (6 bases). Germline V gene sequence: CDR1 SGHTA, CDR2 FQGNSA. This CDR3 spans 14 amino acids. The V and J ends lost 4 bases and 6 bases respectively, with 13 bases between them. DNA of the CDR3: TGTGCCAGCAGCTCACAGGGTCCTGGAAACATTCAGTACTTC. Its protein product is CASSSQGPGNIQYF.

The gene calls are TRBV18 and TRBJ2-1; D is possibly TRBD1 (6 bases). The germline CDR1 and CDR2 sequences are KGHSH and LQKENI. This CDR3 is built from 15 residues. V gave up 3 bases and J gave up 8 bases, with 17 bases separating them. The CDR3 is CASSPLGGWGDEQFF. In DNA form, the CDR3 reads TGTGCCAGCTCACCGTTAGGGGGTTGGGGCGATGAGCAGTTCTTC.